This T cell receptor beta chain derives from a study of T cell changes during pregnancy in multiple sclerosis. Profiling relied on immunoSEQ multiplex PCR, and the TCRdb table lists in-frame clones only, not all of them. The sample includes just under 65,000 clones, roughly 88% of them seen just once. Germline-derived CDR1 and CDR2 are LNHDA and SQIVND (reference sequence). This CDR3 is built from 14 residues. V shed 5 bases and J 7 bases; nucleotides not matched to a gene: 3. The source material was peripheral blood, sampled in the second trimester of pregnancy. The TCR sequence derives from a female donor in good health, enrolled as a control in a pregnancy study. The V and J genes are TRBV19 and TRBJ1-5; 12 bases match TRBD1. DNA of the CDR3: TGTGCCAGTAGTTCAGGGACAGGGGGCCAGCCCCAGCATTTT. Amino acid sequence: CASSSGTGGQPQHF.